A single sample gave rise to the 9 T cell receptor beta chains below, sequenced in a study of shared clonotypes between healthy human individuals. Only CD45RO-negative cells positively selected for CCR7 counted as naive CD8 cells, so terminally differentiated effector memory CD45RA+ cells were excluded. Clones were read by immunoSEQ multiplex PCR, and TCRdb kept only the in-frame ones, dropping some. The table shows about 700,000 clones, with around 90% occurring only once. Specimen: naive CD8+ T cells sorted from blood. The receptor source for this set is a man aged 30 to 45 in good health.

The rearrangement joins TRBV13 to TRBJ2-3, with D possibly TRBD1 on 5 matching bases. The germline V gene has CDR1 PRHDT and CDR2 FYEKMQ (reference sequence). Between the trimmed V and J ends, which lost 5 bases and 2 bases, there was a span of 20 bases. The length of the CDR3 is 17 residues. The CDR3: CASSPPKGALPTDTQYF. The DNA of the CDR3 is TGTGCCAGCAGCCCCCCCAAAGGGGCCCTCCCCACAGATACGCAGTATTTT.

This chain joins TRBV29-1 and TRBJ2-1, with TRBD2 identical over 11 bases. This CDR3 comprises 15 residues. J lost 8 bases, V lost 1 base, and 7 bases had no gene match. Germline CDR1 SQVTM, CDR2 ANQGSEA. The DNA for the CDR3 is TGCAGCGTTGAAGTCGGGCTAGCGGGAGGCGATGAGCAGTTCTTC. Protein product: CSVEVGLAGGDEQFF.

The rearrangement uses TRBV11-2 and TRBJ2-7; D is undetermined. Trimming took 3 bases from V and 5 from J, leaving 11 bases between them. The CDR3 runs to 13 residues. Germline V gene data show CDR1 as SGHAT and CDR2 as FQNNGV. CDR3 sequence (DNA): TGTGCCAGCAGCTTGTCAAACGATCACGAGCAGTACTTC. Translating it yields CASSLSNDHEQYF.

CDR3 protein: CASRDGRAGGPGDTQYF. CDR3 coding DNA: TGTGCCAGCAGAGACGGGCGGGCGGGAGGGCCCGGAGATACGCAGTATTTT. This chain joins TRBV11-2 and TRBJ2-3; 9 bases agree with TRBD2. Germline trimming cut 6 bases from V and 5 bases from J; bases unmatched to any gene: 15. CDR3 length: 17 residues. Germline values: CDR1 SGHAT, CDR2 FQNNGV. The complete variable domain, with remaining parts taken from reference TRBV11-2 and TRBJ2-3, reads EAGVAQSPRYKIIEKRQSVAFWCNPISGHATLYWYQQILGQGPKLLIQFQNNGVVDDSQLPKDRFSAERLKGVDSTLKIQPAKLEDSAVYLCASRDGRAGGPGDTQYFGPGTRLTVL.

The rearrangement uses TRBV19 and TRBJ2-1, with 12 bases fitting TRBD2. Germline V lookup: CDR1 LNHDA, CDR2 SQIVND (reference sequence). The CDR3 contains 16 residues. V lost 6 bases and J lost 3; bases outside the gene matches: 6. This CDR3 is CASRRLAGDLYNEQFF. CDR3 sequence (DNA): TGTGCCAGTAGGAGACTAGCGGGAGACCTCTACAATGAGCAGTTCTTC.

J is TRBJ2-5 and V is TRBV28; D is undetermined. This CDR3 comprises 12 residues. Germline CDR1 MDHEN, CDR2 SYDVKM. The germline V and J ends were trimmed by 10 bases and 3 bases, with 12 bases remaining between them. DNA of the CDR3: TGTGCCATCGGGCCTCCTAAAGAGACCCAGTACTTC. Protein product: CAIGPPKETQYF.

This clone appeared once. The CDR3: CASSDFSTPGGAKKTQYF. The CDR3 nucleotides are TGTGCCAGCAGTGACTTTTCTACTCCAGGGGGCGCCAAGAAGACCCAGTACTTC. V usage is TRBV6-4 and J usage is TRBJ2-5; the match to TRBD1 covers 8 bases. The CDR3 is made up of 18 amino acids. The germline gives CDR1 MRHNA, CDR2 SNTAGT. V was pared by 1 base and J by 6 bases, with 16 bases of the junction left unmatched.

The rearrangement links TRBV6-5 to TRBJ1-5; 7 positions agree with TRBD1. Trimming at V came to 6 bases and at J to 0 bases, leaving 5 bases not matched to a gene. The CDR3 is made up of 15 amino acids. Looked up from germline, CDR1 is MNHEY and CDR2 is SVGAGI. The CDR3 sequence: CASRPNRGSNQPQHF. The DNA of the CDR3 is TGTGCCAGCAGGCCTAACAGGGGTAGCAATCAGCCCCAGCATTTT.

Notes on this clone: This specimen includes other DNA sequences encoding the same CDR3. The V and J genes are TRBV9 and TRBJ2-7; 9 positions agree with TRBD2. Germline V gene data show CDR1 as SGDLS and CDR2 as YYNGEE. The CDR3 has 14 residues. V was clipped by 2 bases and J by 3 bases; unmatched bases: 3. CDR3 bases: TGTGCCAGCAGCGTTGTAGCGGGAGACTACGAGCAGTACTTC. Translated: CASSVVAGDYEQYF. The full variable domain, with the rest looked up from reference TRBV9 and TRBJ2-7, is DSGVTQTPKHLITATGQRVTLRCSPRSGDLSVYWYQQSLDQGLQFLIQYYNGEERAKGNILERFSAQQFPDLHSELNLSSLELGDSALYFCASSVVAGDYEQYFGPGTRLTVT.